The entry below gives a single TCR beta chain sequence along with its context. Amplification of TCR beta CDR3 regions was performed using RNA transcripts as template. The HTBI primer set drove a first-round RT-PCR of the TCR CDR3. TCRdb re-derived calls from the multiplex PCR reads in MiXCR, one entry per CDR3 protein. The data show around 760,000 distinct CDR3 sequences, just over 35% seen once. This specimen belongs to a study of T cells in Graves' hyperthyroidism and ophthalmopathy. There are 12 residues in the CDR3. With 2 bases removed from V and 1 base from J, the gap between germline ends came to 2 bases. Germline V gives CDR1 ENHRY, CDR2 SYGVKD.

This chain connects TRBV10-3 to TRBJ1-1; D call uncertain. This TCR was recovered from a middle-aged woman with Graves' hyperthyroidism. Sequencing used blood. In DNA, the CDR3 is TGTGCCATCAGTGAGACGAACACTGAAGCTTTCTTT. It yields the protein CAISETNTEAFF.